The next 12 T cell receptor beta chains were all read from a single sample in a study of cytomegalovirus exposure and HLA in healthy donors. PCR was performed using 60 Vbeta and 13 Jbeta primers. Sequencing used immunoSEQ multiplex PCR; TCRdb keeps in-frame clones, though not all of them. The repertoire includes 100,000 to 150,000 clones, about 80% of them detected once, and less than 3% sits in the top ten. The specimen sequenced was PBMCs. The source is a woman aged 40 to 55 in good health and CMV-seropositive.

This clone has only a few counts. The chain employs TRBV5-1 and TRBJ2-5; 12 bases line up with TRBD2. This CDR3 is built from 15 residues. Germline CDR1 and CDR2: SGHRS and YFSETQ. Trimming cost V 5 bases and J 7 bases; bases outside gene matches: 9. Here the CDR3 DNA reads TGCGCCAGCAGTCAAGCTAGCGGGGGGGCCGTGACCCAGTACTTC. Translating gives CASSQASGGAVTQYF.

The rearrangement uses TRBV30 and TRBJ1-6, with 10 bases matching TRBD1. Germline V gene lookup returns CDR1 GTSNPN and CDR2 SVGIG (reference sequence). V shed 1 base, J shed 9 bases, and the junction held 0 bases outside the gene matches. CDR3 size: 13 residues. The CDR3 here is CAWSGTGGSPLHF. The CDR3 DNA reads TGTGCCTGGAGTGGGACAGGGGGTTCACCCCTCCACTTT.

This clone was seen once. The chain employs TRBV7-2 and TRBJ2-1, with 10 bases lining up with TRBD2. V gave up 5 bases and J gave up 2 bases; unmatched junction bases: 9. CDR1 is SGHTA, CDR2 FQGNSA, per germline. CDR3 size: 17 residues. The chain's CDR3 is CASSEDVTSGTYNEQFF. The DNA for the CDR3 is TGTGCCAGCAGCGAGGATGTCACTAGCGGGACCTACAATGAGCAGTTCTTC.

The V and J genes are TRBV30 and TRBJ1-6; 7 nucleotides line up with TRBD1. Germline CDR1 GTSNPN, CDR2 SVGIG (reference sequence). V lost 3 bases and J lost 10; bases outside the gene matches: 6. The length of the CDR3 is 13 residues. The CDR3 loop is CAWSLQGNSPLHF. CDR3 coding DNA: TGTGCCTGGAGCTTACAGGGGAACTCACCCCTCCACTTT.

The rearrangement links TRBV6-1 to TRBJ1-5; 7 nucleotides align to TRBD1. V was clipped by 5 bases and J by 0 bases; unmatched bases: 4. Germline CDR1 reads MNHNS; CDR2 reads SASEGT. CDR3 length: 15 residues. The CDR3 reads CASSPGTDSNQPQHF. CDR3 coding DNA: TGTGCCAGCAGTCCCGGGACAGATAGCAATCAGCCCCAGCATTTT.

V is TRBV7-2 and J is TRBJ2-3; 8 bases agree with TRBD2. Germline CDR1 and CDR2: SGHTA and FQGNSA. The V segment lost 5 bases and the J segment 4 bases; nucleotides outside the gene matches: 17. This CDR3 spans 18 amino acids. As DNA, the CDR3 is TGTGCCAGCAGCCCATCCAGCGTAGTCGGGAGGGCCGCAGATACGCAGTATTTT. Translating gives CASSPSSVVGRAADTQYF.

This clone came up once. The rearrangement uses TRBV12-1 and TRBJ1-4. TRBV12-1 has pseudogene status. CDR3 length equals 8 residues. The CDR3 spells CASSTLFF. The CDR3 region has the DNA TGTGCCAGCAGTACTCTGTTTTTT.

This chain uses TRBV15 with TRBJ2-5; weak D call: TRBD1 (6 bases). The CDR3 is made up of 13 amino acids. Trimming pared 5 bases from V and 5 bases from J, leaving 12 bases between. Germline assignment: CDR1 LNHNV and CDR2 YYDKDF (reference sequence). CDR3 nucleotides: TGTGCCACCAGCGGGGGCAGGGCGGAGACCCAGTACTTC. Residues: CATSGGRAETQYF.

The chain recombines TRBV25-1 with TRBJ2-5; a possible D gene is TRBD2 (5 bases). This CDR3 has 12 residues. V was clipped by 1 base and J by 13 bases, with 13 bases between them. CDR1 and CDR2 (germline): MGHDK, SYGVNS. The CDR3 DNA sequence: TGTGCCAGCAGTGAATTAGGACTGACCTGGTACTTC. Translating it yields CASSELGLTWYF. Full variable domain (outside the CDR3, taken from reference TRBV25-1 and TRBJ2-5): EADIYQTPRYLVIGTGKKITLECSQTMGHDKMYWYQQDPGMELHLIHYSYGVNSTEKGDLSSESTVSRIRTEHFPLTLESARPSHTSQYLCASSELGLTWYFGPGTRLLVL.

The rearrangement links TRBV5-1 to TRBJ2-7; the D gene is possibly TRBD1 (6 bases). Germline lookup yields CDR1 SGHRS and CDR2 YFSETQ. The CDR3 is 13 residues long. Trimming left V 4 bases short and J 2 bases short, with 10 bases between. The CDR3 protein is CASSGQGPYEQYF. CDR3 coding DNA: TGCGCCAGCAGCGGTCAGGGGCCCTACGAGCAGTACTTC.

This chain joins TRBV27 and TRBJ2-7, with 13 bases identical to TRBD2. Per the germline V gene, CDR1 is MNHEY and CDR2 is SMNVEV (reference sequence). J gave up 3 bases and V 5 bases, and 10 bases lay outside the gene matches. The CDR3 spans 17 residues. The CDR3 DNA follows: TGTGCCAGCAGTCCCCCCCACGGGACTAGCGGGGACTACGAGCAGTACTTC. The encoded protein is CASSPPHGTSGDYEQYF.

This rearrangement joins TRBV19 to TRBJ1-4, with a weak D call TRBD1 (5 bases). V was clipped by 5 bases and J by 8 bases, with 15 bases between them. This CDR3 comprises 14 residues. The V gene's germline CDR1 is LNHDA and CDR2 SQIVND (reference sequence). CDR3 region: CASSGSREGEKLFF. The CDR3 DNA reads as TGTGCCAGTAGTGGGTCGAGGGAGGGGGAAAAACTGTTTTTT.